The rows below give T cell receptor beta chains drawn from one sample of a study of blood T cells in healthy people across ages. TCRdb re-derived calls from the 5' RACE reads in MiXCR, one entry per CDR3 protein. The sample holds about 1,600,000 distinct CDR3 sequences; roughly 45% are singletons and the top ten take 7.9%. Sequencing was performed on blood. The receptors were sampled from a woman between 18 and 29 years old in good health. The CDR3 runs from the conserved cysteine through the conserved F or W. The D gene is left open where the match is weak. Part of the rows lack a size; the others show once, few, many or a class for expanded clones.

clone size: few; V gene: TRBV10-3; J gene: TRBJ2-3; CDR3 length: 13; D gene: TRBD2; CDR3 protein: CAINSGGADTQYF; CDR3 DNA: TGTGCCATCAATAGCGGGGGGGCAGATACGCAGTATTTT
clone size: -; V gene: TRBV3-1; J gene: TRBJ2-2; CDR3 length: 15; D gene: -; CDR3 protein: CASSPRDRNTGELFF; CDR3 DNA: TGTGCCAGCAGCCCTCGAGACCGGAACACCGGGGAGCTGTTTTTT
clone size: -; V gene: TRBV19; J gene: TRBJ2-1; CDR3 length: 15; D gene: TRBD2; CDR3 protein: CASSITGGENNEQFF; CDR3 DNA: TGTGCCAGTAGTATAACGGGAGGCGAGAACAATGAGCAGTTCTTC
clone size: -; V gene: TRBV6-1; J gene: TRBJ2-7; CDR3 length: 13; D gene: -; CDR3 protein: CASAQDELYEQYF; CDR3 DNA: TGTGCCAGCGCGCAGGACGAACTATACGAGCAGTACTTC
clone size: -; V gene: TRBV7-9; J gene: TRBJ2-3; CDR3 length: 19; D gene: TRBD2; CDR3 protein: CASSSPGLADLGGTDTQYF; CDR3 DNA: TGTGCCAGCAGCTCTCCGGGACTAGCGGACCTCGGGGGCACAGATACGCAGTATTTT
clone size: -; V gene: TRBV4-1; J gene: TRBJ2-5; CDR3 length: 16; D gene: TRBD2; CDR3 protein: CASSQTGGPGDNEQYF; CDR3 DNA: TGCGCCAGCAGCCAAACGGGGGGGCCAGGAGACAATGAGCAGTACTTC
clone size: -; V gene: TRBV5-1; J gene: TRBJ2-7; CDR3 length: 14; D gene: -; CDR3 protein: CASSLANRADEQYF; CDR3 DNA: TGCGCCAGCAGCTTGGCTAACAGGGCCGATGAGCAGTACTTC
clone size: -; V gene: TRBV12-3/TRBV12-4; J gene: TRBJ2-3; CDR3 length: 16; D gene: -; CDR3 protein: CASSPGRGLEVDTQYF; CDR3 DNA: TGTGCCAGCAGCCCCGGTCGGGGACTTGAGGTCGATACGCAGTATTTT
clone size: -; V gene: TRBV28; J gene: TRBJ2-7; CDR3 length: 13; D gene: -; CDR3 protein: CASDRGGSYEQYF; CDR3 DNA: TGTGCCAGCGACCGGGGCGGCTCCTACGAGCAGTACTTC
clone size: few; V gene: TRBV5-1; J gene: TRBJ2-3; CDR3 length: 14; D gene: -; CDR3 protein: CASSLWGVGDTQYF; CDR3 DNA: TGCGCCAGCAGCTTGTGGGGCGTCGGAGATACGCAGTATTTT
clone size: few; V gene: TRBV24-1; J gene: TRBJ1-2; CDR3 length: 13; D gene: -; CDR3 protein: CATSDGKNYGYTF; CDR3 DNA: TGTGCCACCAGTGACGGCAAGAACTATGGCTACACCTTC
clone size: -; V gene: TRBV6-6; J gene: TRBJ2-2; CDR3 length: 16; D gene: TRBD1; CDR3 protein: CASSYFRQGYTGELFF; CDR3 DNA: TGTGCCAGCAGTTACTTTCGACAGGGTTATACCGGGGAGCTGTTTTTT
clone size: -; V gene: TRBV12-3/TRBV12-4; J gene: TRBJ1-2; CDR3 length: 14; D gene: -; CDR3 protein: CASTKQGFLYGYTF; CDR3 DNA: TGTGCCAGCACCAAACAGGGATTTCTATATGGCTACACCTTC
clone size: few; V gene: TRBV28; J gene: TRBJ1-2; CDR3 length: 14; D gene: -; CDR3 protein: CASSPFEGDYGYTF; CDR3 DNA: TGTGCCAGCAGTCCGTTTGAGGGTGACTATGGCTACACCTTC
clone size: -; V gene: TRBV6-5; J gene: TRBJ2-1; CDR3 length: 17; D gene: TRBD2; CDR3 protein: CASSYSVASGSQETQFF; CDR3 DNA: TGTGCCAGCAGTTACTCGGTTGCTAGCGGGAGCCAAGAGACCCAGTTCTTC
clone size: -; V gene: TRBV2; J gene: TRBJ2-7; CDR3 length: 15; D gene: -; CDR3 protein: CASSVSLTSSYEQYF; CDR3 DNA: TGTGCCAGCAGTGTCTCACTGACGAGCTCCTACGAGCAGTACTTC
clone size: once; V gene: TRBV7-2; J gene: TRBJ1-1; CDR3 length: 19; D gene: TRBD1; CDR3 protein: CASSSRWTGGAFMNTEAFF; CDR3 DNA: TGTGCCAGCAGCTCAAGATGGACAGGGGGCGCCTTTATGAACACTGAAGCTTTCTTT
clone size: -; V gene: TRBV10-3; J gene: TRBJ1-1; CDR3 length: 13; D gene: -; CDR3 protein: CAISGDPKAGAFF; CDR3 DNA: TGTGCCATCAGTGGGGACCCAAAAGCTGGAGCTTTCTTT
clone size: -; V gene: TRBV6-6; J gene: TRBJ2-4; CDR3 length: 16; D gene: TRBD2; CDR3 protein: CASSYSGGGAKNIQYF; CDR3 DNA: TGTGCCAGCAGTTATAGCGGCGGGGGGGCCAAAAACATTCAGTACTTC
clone size: few; V gene: TRBV7-2; J gene: TRBJ2-5; CDR3 length: 14; D gene: TRBD2; CDR3 protein: CASSHGLAQETQYF; CDR3 DNA: TGTGCCAGCAGCCACGGACTAGCGCAAGAGACCCAGTACTTC
clone size: -; V gene: TRBV6-1; J gene: TRBJ2-5; CDR3 length: 18; D gene: -; CDR3 protein: CASSGGGNHRGLQETQYF; CDR3 DNA: TGTGCCAGCAGTGGTGGAGGGAACCACCGGGGATTGCAAGAGACCCAGTACTTC
clone size: -; V gene: TRBV14; J gene: TRBJ1-1; CDR3 length: 12; D gene: -; CDR3 protein: CASSPDGYRAFF; CDR3 DNA: TGTGCCAGCAGTCCTGATGGTTACCGAGCTTTCTTT
clone size: few; V gene: TRBV20-1; J gene: TRBJ2-1; CDR3 length: 11; D gene: -; CDR3 protein: CSARDDSEQFF; CDR3 DNA: TGCAGTGCTAGAGATGACAGTGAGCAGTTCTTC
clone size: -; V gene: TRBV6-1; J gene: TRBJ2-1; CDR3 length: 16; D gene: TRBD2; CDR3 protein: CASSSASGSPYNEQFF; CDR3 DNA: TGTGCCAGCAGTTCAGCTAGCGGGAGTCCCTACAATGAGCAGTTCTTC
clone size: -; V gene: TRBV4-2; J gene: TRBJ1-4; CDR3 length: 17; D gene: -; CDR3 protein: CASSEVKGASPGEKLFF; CDR3 DNA: TGTGCCAGCAGCGAAGTAAAAGGGGCCAGCCCGGGTGAAAAACTGTTTTTT
clone size: -; V gene: TRBV5-1; J gene: TRBJ2-1; CDR3 length: 18; D gene: TRBD2; CDR3 protein: CASSLVSASGGVNDEQFF; CDR3 DNA: TGCGCCAGCAGCTTGGTTTCGGCTAGCGGGGGGGTTAACGATGAGCAGTTCTTC
clone size: few; V gene: TRBV3-1; J gene: TRBJ2-3; CDR3 length: 16; D gene: TRBD2; CDR3 protein: CASSSGLAERADTQYF; CDR3 DNA: TGTGCCAGCAGCTCAGGACTAGCGGAGAGGGCAGATACGCAGTATTTT
clone size: -; V gene: TRBV5-1; J gene: TRBJ2-7; CDR3 length: 15; D gene: -; CDR3 protein: CASWRDAGSYNEQYF; CDR3 DNA: TGCGCCAGCTGGCGGGACGCGGGCTCCTACAATGAGCAGTACTTC
clone size: -; V gene: TRBV11-2; J gene: TRBJ2-7; CDR3 length: 14; D gene: -; CDR3 protein: CASSFEGTYNEQYF; CDR3 DNA: TGTGCCAGCAGCTTTGAGGGAACCTACAATGAGCAGTACTTC
clone size: many; V gene: TRBV2; J gene: TRBJ2-5; CDR3 length: 13; D gene: TRBD1; CDR3 protein: CASSGTGGETQYF; CDR3 DNA: TGTGCCAGCAGTGGGACAGGGGGCGAGACCCAGTACTTC
clone size: few; V gene: TRBV5-4; J gene: TRBJ2-5; CDR3 length: 13; D gene: -; CDR3 protein: CASSPGMVETQYF; CDR3 DNA: TGTGCCAGCAGCCCGGGGATGGTTGAGACCCAGTACTTC
clone size: few; V gene: TRBV7-9; J gene: TRBJ2-7; CDR3 length: 14; D gene: -; CDR3 protein: CASSITRQAYEQYF; CDR3 DNA: TGTGCCAGCAGCATCACCCGACAGGCCTACGAGCAGTACTTC
clone size: -; V gene: TRBV12-3/TRBV12-4; J gene: TRBJ1-2; CDR3 length: 13; D gene: -; CDR3 protein: CASRSTVSYGYTF; CDR3 DNA: TGTGCCAGCAGGTCCACAGTTTCCTATGGCTACACCTTC
clone size: -; V gene: TRBV12-3/TRBV12-4; J gene: TRBJ1-2; CDR3 length: 14; D gene: TRBD1; CDR3 protein: CASSSLTGVYGYTF; CDR3 DNA: TGTGCCAGCAGTTCGCTGACAGGGGTCTATGGCTACACCTTC
clone size: -; V gene: TRBV2; J gene: TRBJ1-4; CDR3 length: 17; D gene: -; CDR3 protein: CASSVGEMDLMVEKLFF; CDR3 DNA: TGTGCCAGCAGTGTCGGCGAGATGGACCTAATGGTGGAAAAACTGTTTTTT
clone size: -; V gene: TRBV3-1; J gene: TRBJ2-7; CDR3 length: 14; D gene: -; CDR3 protein: CASSQAGEGGEQYF; CDR3 DNA: TGTGCCAGCAGCCAAGCGGGAGAAGGTGGCGAGCAGTACTTC
clone size: -; V gene: TRBV7-8; J gene: TRBJ1-2; CDR3 length: 13; D gene: -; CDR3 protein: CASSLDIAVGYTF; CDR3 DNA: TGTGCCAGCAGCTTAGATATAGCCGTTGGCTACACCTTC
clone size: few; V gene: TRBV29-1; J gene: TRBJ2-3; CDR3 length: 15; D gene: TRBD2; CDR3 protein: CSVVGASGTGDTQYF; CDR3 DNA: TGCAGCGTCGTTGGGGCTAGCGGGACCGGAGATACGCAGTATTTT
clone size: -; V gene: TRBV11-2; J gene: TRBJ2-1; CDR3 length: 14; D gene: -; CDR3 protein: CASSGTDEVWEQFF; CDR3 DNA: TGTGCCAGCAGCGGGACGGACGAGGTTTGGGAGCAGTTCTTC
clone size: -; V gene: TRBV10-3; J gene: TRBJ1-2; CDR3 length: 13; D gene: TRBD1; CDR3 protein: CAISGQGARGYTF; CDR3 DNA: TGTGCCATCAGTGGGCAGGGGGCGAGAGGCTACACCTTC
clone size: -; V gene: TRBV20-1; J gene: TRBJ1-4; CDR3 length: 15; D gene: -; CDR3 protein: CSARTWGAAGEKLFF; CDR3 DNA: TGCAGTGCTCGGACGTGGGGGGCCGCGGGGGAAAAACTGTTTTTT
clone size: -; V gene: TRBV15; J gene: TRBJ2-3; CDR3 length: 12; D gene: -; CDR3 protein: CATSTGVDTQYF; CDR3 DNA: TGTGCCACCAGCACGGGGGTGGATACGCAGTATTTT
clone size: -; V gene: TRBV6-5; J gene: TRBJ1-6; CDR3 length: 15; D gene: -; CDR3 protein: CASKLGGADNSPLHF; CDR3 DNA: TGTGCCAGCAAGTTGGGGGGGGCCGATAATTCACCCCTCCACTTT
clone size: -; V gene: TRBV5-8; J gene: TRBJ1-2; CDR3 length: 15; D gene: TRBD1; CDR3 protein: CASSPGQSGNYGYTF; CDR3 DNA: TGTGCCAGCAGCCCGGGACAGTCGGGGAACTATGGCTACACCTTC
clone size: -; V gene: TRBV7-9; J gene: TRBJ2-3; CDR3 length: 18; D gene: TRBD2; CDR3 protein: CASSGLGTSGRWRNTQYF; CDR3 DNA: TGTGCCAGCAGCGGCCTTGGGACTAGCGGGAGATGGCGAAATACGCAGTATTTT
clone size: once; V gene: TRBV15; J gene: TRBJ2-3; CDR3 length: 15; D gene: TRBD2; CDR3 protein: CATSGRGGSTDTQYF; CDR3 DNA: TGTGCTACCAGCGGTCGGGGGGGGAGCACAGATACGCAGTATTTT
clone size: -; V gene: TRBV14; J gene: TRBJ2-1; CDR3 length: 17; D gene: TRBD2; CDR3 protein: CASSQPLGGLASNEQFF; CDR3 DNA: TGTGCCAGCAGCCAACCCTTGGGGGGACTAGCTTCCAATGAGCAGTTCTTC
clone size: once; V gene: TRBV3-1; J gene: TRBJ1-6; CDR3 length: 15; D gene: -; CDR3 protein: CASSQGAGYNSPLHF; CDR3 DNA: TGTGCCAGCAGCCAAGGAGCAGGGTATAATTCACCCCTCCACTTT
clone size: -; V gene: TRBV20-1; J gene: TRBJ1-1; CDR3 length: 13; D gene: TRBD1; CDR3 protein: CSANSGQKPEAFF; CDR3 DNA: TGCAGTGCCAATTCGGGACAGAAGCCTGAAGCTTTCTTT
clone size: -; V gene: TRBV27; J gene: TRBJ2-1; CDR3 length: 16; D gene: TRBD2; CDR3 protein: CASSRARTSGYNEQFF; CDR3 DNA: TGTGCCAGCAGCCGGGCGAGGACTAGCGGCTACAATGAGCAGTTCTTC
clone size: few; V gene: TRBV20-1; J gene: TRBJ2-1; CDR3 length: 18; D gene: TRBD2; CDR3 protein: CSARAVTSGRPDYNEQFF; CDR3 DNA: TGCAGTGCTAGGGCGGTGACTAGCGGGAGGCCCGACTACAATGAGCAGTTCTTC
clone size: many; V gene: TRBV4-1; J gene: TRBJ1-1; CDR3 length: 14; D gene: -; CDR3 protein: CASSQAGGNTEAFF; CDR3 DNA: TGTGCCAGCAGCCAGGCCGGGGGGAACACTGAAGCTTTCTTT
clone size: -; V gene: TRBV9; J gene: TRBJ2-1; CDR3 length: 13; D gene: -; CDR3 protein: CASSVKGGAEQFF; CDR3 DNA: TGTGCCAGCAGCGTAAAGGGGGGGGCAGAGCAGTTCTTC
clone size: -; V gene: TRBV6-1; J gene: TRBJ2-3; CDR3 length: 19; D gene: TRBD1; CDR3 protein: CASSKTGTGGGVGTDTQYF; CDR3 DNA: TGTGCCAGCAGTAAAACCGGGACAGGGGGGGGCGTTGGCACAGATACGCAGTATTTT
clone size: -; V gene: TRBV15; J gene: TRBJ1-1; CDR3 length: 13; D gene: -; CDR3 protein: CATSREQGNEAFF; CDR3 DNA: TGTGCCACCAGCAGAGAACAGGGTAATGAAGCTTTCTTT
clone size: -; V gene: TRBV29-1; J gene: TRBJ2-1; CDR3 length: 16; D gene: -; CDR3 protein: CSVEDQGLSSYNEQFF; CDR3 DNA: TGCAGCGTTGAAGATCAGGGGCTAAGCTCCTACAATGAGCAGTTCTTC
clone size: -; V gene: TRBV20-1; J gene: TRBJ2-7; CDR3 length: 15; D gene: TRBD2; CDR3 protein: CSARDSAGGGSEQYF; CDR3 DNA: TGCAGTGCTAGAGATTCGGCGGGAGGGGGGTCCGAGCAGTACTTC
clone size: -; V gene: TRBV18; J gene: TRBJ1-2; CDR3 length: 15; D gene: -; CDR3 protein: CASSPPRVLEGGYTF; CDR3 DNA: TGTGCCAGCTCACCACCCAGGGTGTTGGAGGGCGGCTACACCTTC
clone size: few; V gene: TRBV12-3/TRBV12-4; J gene: TRBJ1-1; CDR3 length: 11; D gene: -; CDR3 protein: CASCKNTEAFF; CDR3 DNA: TGTGCCAGCTGCAAGAACACTGAAGCTTTCTTT